The clone carrying this T cell receptor beta chain was seen repeatedly, ten times or more. The target antigen is unknown. The sample comes from a study of T-cell reconstitution after alpha-beta-depleted transplantation in children. General study points: Several patients had high TCRbeta diversity at day 60; it came from surviving recipient T cells and thymic progenitors. Newly produced T cells mostly provided counts and TCRbeta diversity after one year, as hyperexpanded clones declined. Expanded clones from the graft, numbering several hundred, reportedly supplied alpha-beta T cells about two months after transplant.

Unique molecular identifiers were incorporated when the TCRbeta library was constructed. Each CDR3 protein gets one entry after TCRdb re-called the PCR reads with MiXCR. The sample holds approximately 800,000 distinct CDR3 sequences, approximately 15% seen once. The specimen comprised PBMCs, mostly from graft donor cells, sampled 360 days after TCRalphabeta/CD19-depleted stem cell transplant. The clonotype comes from a male patient younger than 18 who had a stem cell transplant for acute lymphoblastic leukemia, so the T cells may come from the graft donor.

The CDR3 loop is CASSLAGSSSGNTIYF. The CDR3 coding sequence is TGTGCCAGCAGTTTAGCAGGGAGCTCCTCTGGAAACACCATATATTTT. The V gene is TRBV12-3 or TRBV12-4, the J gene TRBJ1-3; no definite D call. The CDR3 totals 16 residues. Trimming took 0 bases from V and 0 from J, leaving 9 bases between them.